Listed below are T cell receptor beta chains from one sample, sequenced in a study of cytomegalovirus exposure and HLA in healthy donors. Using immunoSEQ multiplex PCR, the repertoire was profiled, and TCRdb retains in-frame clones only, with some absent. The sample carries more than 90,000 clones, about 75% recorded once. Material: PBMCs. Every receptor here comes from a man aged 35 to 55 in good health and CMV-seropositive. Each CDR3 is given with its conserved first and last residue. D genes are given only for firm matches. Not all rows give a size; the values are once, few, many and, for expanded clones, a class.

>TRBD2|few|TRBV4-3|TRBJ2-4
CASSQELAGTAKNIQYF
TGCGCCAGCAGCCAAGAACTAGCGGGTACAGCCAAAAACATTCAGTACTTC
>NA|NA|TRBV7-2|TRBJ2-6
CASRPPELANVLTF
TGTGCCAGCAGGCCCCCTGAGTTAGCCAACGTCCTGACTTTC
>NA|NA|TRBV15|TRBJ2-3
CATSRAGTPDTQYF
TGTGCCACCAGCAGAGCTGGGACTCCAGATACGCAGTATTTT
>TRBD1|NA|TRBV9|TRBJ2-1
CASSVAMTGGDEQFF
TGTGCCAGCAGCGTAGCCATGACAGGGGGCGATGAGCAGTTCTTC
>NA|NA|TRBV27|TRBJ1-3
CASSLGGSGNTIYF
TGTGCCAGCAGTTTGGGGGGCTCTGGAAACACCATATATTTT
>NA|NA|TRBV5-1|TRBJ2-7
CASSVETETYEQYF
TGCGCCAGCAGTGTAGAGACAGAGACCTACGAGCAGTACTTC
>TRBD1|few|TRBV27|TRBJ2-7
CASSLSARGQGAEEQYF
TGTGCCAGCAGTTTATCCGCCCGGGGACAGGGGGCGGAAGAGCAGTACTTC
>NA|NA|TRBV5-4|TRBJ2-6
CASSTRGEFSGANVLTF
TGTGCCAGCAGCACCAGGGGGGAGTTCTCTGGGGCCAACGTCCTGACTTTC
>NA|NA|TRBV6-6|TRBJ1-6
CASSRLDEARVSPLHF
TGTGCCAGCAGTAGATTAGACGAAGCACGGGTTTCACCCCTCCACTTT
>TRBD2|large|TRBV29-1|TRBJ2-7
CSVVGVRGSYEQYF
TGCAGCGTTGTGGGGGTGCGGGGGTCCTACGAGCAGTACTTC
>NA|NA|TRBV6-6|TRBJ2-3
CASSQRLNTDTQYF
TGTGCCAGCAGTCAACGACTTAATACAGATACGCAGTATTTT
>TRBD2|NA|TRBV4-1|TRBJ2-7
CASSHLGLAGADEQYF
TGCGCCAGCAGCCACCTTGGGCTAGCGGGGGCGGACGAGCAGTACTTC
>NA|NA|TRBV4-3|TRBJ1-2
CASSQSPGDYGYTF
TGCGCCAGCAGCCAATCCCCAGGGGACTATGGCTACACCTTC
>NA|NA|TRBV11-2|TRBJ2-7
CASSPRTGTGSYEQYF
TGTGCCAGCAGCCCTAGGACCGGGACTGGGAGCTACGAGCAGTACTTC
>NA|NA|TRBV6-8|TRBJ1-1
CAAPPQSTEAFF
TGTGCCGCCCCTCCTCAGTCTACTGAAGCTTTCTTT
>TRBD1|once|TRBV5-8|TRBJ2-4
CASSLDWGQHSKNIQYF
TGTGCCAGCAGCTTGGACTGGGGACAGCATTCCAAAAACATTCAGTACTTC